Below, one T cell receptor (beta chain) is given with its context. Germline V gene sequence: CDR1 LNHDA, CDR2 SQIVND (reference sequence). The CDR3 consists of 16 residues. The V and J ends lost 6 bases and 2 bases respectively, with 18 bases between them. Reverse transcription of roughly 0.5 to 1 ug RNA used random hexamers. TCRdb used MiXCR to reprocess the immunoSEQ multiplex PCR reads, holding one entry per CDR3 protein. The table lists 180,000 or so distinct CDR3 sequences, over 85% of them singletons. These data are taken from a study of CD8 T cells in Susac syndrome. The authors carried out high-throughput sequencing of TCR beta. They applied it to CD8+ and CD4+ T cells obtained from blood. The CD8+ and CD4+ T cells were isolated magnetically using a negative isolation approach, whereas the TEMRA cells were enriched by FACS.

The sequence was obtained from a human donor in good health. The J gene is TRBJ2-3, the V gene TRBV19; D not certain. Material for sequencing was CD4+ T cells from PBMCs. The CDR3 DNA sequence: TGTGCCAGTAGGGAGCGAAACAACGTCCCCACAGATACGCAGTATTTT. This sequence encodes CASRERNNVPTDTQYF.